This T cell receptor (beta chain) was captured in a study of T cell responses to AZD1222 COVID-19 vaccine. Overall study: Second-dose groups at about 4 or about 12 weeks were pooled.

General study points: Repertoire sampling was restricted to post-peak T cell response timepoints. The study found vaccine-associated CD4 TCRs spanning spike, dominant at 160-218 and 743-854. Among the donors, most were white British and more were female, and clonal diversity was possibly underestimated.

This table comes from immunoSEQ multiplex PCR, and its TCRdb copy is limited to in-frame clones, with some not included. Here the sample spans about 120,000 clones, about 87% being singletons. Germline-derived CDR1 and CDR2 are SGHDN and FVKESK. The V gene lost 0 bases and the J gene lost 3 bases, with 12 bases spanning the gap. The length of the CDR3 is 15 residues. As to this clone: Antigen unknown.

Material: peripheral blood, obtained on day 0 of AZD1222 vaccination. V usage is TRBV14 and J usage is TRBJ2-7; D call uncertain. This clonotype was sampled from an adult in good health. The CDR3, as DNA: TGTGCCAGCAGCCAAGACCATGGAGAGGACTACGAGCAGTACTTC. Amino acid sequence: CASSQDHGEDYEQYF.